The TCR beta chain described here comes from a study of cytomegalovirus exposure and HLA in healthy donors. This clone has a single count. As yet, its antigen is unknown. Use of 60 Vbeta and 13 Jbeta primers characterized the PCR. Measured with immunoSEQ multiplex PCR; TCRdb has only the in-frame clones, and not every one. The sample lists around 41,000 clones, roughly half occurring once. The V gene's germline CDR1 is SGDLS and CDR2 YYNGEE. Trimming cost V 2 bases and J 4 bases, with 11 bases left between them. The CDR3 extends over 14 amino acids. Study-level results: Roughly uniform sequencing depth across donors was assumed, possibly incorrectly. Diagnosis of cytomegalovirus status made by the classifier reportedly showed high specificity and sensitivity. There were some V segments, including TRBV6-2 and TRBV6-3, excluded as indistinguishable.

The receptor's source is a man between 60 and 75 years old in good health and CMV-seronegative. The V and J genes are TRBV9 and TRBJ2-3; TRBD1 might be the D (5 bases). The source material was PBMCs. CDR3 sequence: CASSVRAGSDTQYF. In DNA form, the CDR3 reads TGTGCCAGCAGCGTTCGCGCAGGGTCAGATACGCAGTATTTT.